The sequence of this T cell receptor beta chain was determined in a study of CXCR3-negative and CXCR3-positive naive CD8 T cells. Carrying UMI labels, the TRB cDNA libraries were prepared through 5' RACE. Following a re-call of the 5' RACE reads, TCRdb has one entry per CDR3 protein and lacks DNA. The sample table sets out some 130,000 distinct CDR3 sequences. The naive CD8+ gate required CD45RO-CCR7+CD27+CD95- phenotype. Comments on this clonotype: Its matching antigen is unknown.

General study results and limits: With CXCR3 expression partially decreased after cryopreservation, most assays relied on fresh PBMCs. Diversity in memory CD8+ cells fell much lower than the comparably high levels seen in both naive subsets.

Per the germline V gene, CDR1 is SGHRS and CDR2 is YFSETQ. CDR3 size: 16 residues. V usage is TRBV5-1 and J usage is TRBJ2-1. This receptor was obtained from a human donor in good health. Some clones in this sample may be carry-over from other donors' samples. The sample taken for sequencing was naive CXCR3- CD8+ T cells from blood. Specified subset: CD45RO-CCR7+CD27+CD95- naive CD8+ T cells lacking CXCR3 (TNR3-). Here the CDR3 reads CASSLDRGGQSNEQFF.